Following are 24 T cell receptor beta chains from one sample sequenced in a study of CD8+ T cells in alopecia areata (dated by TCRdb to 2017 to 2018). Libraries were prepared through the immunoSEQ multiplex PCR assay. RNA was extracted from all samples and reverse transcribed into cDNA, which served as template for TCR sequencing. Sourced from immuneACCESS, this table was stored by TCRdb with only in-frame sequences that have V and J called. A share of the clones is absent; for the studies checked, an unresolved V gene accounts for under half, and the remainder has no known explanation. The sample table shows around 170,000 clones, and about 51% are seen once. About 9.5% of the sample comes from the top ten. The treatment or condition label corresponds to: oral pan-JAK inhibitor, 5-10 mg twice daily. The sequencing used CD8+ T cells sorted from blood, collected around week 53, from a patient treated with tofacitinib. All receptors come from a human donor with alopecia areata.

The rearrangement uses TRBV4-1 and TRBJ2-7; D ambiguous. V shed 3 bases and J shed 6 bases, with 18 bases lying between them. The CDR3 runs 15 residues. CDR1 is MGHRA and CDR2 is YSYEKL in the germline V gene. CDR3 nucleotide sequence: TGCGCCAGCAGCCACGAGCCCGAGGACGGAAGCGAGCAGTACTTC. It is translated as CASSHEPEDGSEQYF.

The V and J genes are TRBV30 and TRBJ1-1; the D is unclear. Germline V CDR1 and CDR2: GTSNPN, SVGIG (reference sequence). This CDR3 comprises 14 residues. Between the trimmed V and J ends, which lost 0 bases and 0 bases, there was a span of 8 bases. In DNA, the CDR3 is TGTGCCTGGAGTGTAGCAGCCATGAACACTGAAGCTTTCTTT. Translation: CAWSVAAMNTEAFF.

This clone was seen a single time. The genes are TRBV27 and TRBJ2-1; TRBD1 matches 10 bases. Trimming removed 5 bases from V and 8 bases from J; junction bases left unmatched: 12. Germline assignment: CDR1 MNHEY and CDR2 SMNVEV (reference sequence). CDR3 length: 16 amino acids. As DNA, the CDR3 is TGTGCCAGCAGTCCCGGCCCGACAGGGGGCCTTCATGAGCAGTTCTTC. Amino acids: CASSPGPTGGLHEQFF.

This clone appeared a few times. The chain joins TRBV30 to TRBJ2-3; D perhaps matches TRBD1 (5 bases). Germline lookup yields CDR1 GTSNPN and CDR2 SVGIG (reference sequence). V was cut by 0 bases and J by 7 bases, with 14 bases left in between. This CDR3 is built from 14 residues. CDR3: CAWSVSRELNTQYF. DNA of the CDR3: TGTGCCTGGAGTGTAAGCAGGGAATTGAATACGCAGTATTTT.

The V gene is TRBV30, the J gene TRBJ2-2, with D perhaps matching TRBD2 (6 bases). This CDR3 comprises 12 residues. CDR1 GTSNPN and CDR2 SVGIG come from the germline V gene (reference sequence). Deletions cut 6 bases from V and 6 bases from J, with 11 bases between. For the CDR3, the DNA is TGTGCCTGCCTGGAGGGACCCGGGGAGCTGTTTTTT. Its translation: CACLEGPGELFF.

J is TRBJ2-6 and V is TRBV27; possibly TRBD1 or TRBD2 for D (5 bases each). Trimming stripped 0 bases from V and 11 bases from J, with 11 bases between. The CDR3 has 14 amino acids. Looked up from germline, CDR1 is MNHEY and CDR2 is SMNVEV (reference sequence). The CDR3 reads CASSLSGDGHVLTF. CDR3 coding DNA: TGTGCCAGCAGTTTATCGGGGGACGGCCACGTCCTGACTTTC.

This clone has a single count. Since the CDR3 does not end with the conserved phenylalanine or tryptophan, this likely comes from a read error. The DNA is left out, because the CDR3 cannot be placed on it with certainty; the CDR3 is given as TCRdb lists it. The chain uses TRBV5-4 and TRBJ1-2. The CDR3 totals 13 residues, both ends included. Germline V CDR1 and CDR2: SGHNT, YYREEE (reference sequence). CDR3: CASSLWGEPASPL.

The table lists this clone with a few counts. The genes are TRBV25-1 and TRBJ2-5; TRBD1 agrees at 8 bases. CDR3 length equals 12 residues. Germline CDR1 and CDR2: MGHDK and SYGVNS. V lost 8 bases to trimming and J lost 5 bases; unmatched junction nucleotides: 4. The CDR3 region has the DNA TGTGCCAGCCGAGGACAGGGCGAGACCCAGTACTTC. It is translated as CASRGQGETQYF. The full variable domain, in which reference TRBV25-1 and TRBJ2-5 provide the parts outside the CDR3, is EADIYQTPRYLVIGTGKKITLECSQTMGHDKMYWYQQDPGMELHLIHYSYGVNSTEKGDLSSESTVSRIRTEHFPLTLESARPSHTSQYLCASRGQGETQYFGPGTRLLVL.

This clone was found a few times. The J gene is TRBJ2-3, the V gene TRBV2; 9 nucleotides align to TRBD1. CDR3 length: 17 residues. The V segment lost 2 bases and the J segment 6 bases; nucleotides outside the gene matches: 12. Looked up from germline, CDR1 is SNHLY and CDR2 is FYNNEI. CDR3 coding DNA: TGTGCCAGCAGTGAATTTCGGCCTGGGACAGGGCAGGATACGCAGTATTTT. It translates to CASSEFRPGTGQDTQYF.

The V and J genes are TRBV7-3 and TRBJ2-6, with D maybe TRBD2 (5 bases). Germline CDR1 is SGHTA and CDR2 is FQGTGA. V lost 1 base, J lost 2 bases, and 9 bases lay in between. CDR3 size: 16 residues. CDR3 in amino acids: CASSLNIGAGANVLTF. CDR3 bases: TGTGCCAGCAGCTTAAATATCGGGGCTGGGGCCAACGTCCTGACTTTC.

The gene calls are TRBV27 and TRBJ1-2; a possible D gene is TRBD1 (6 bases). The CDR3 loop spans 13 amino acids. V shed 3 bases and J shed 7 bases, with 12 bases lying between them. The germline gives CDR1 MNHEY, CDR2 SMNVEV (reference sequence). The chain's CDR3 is CASSFRGSSGYTF. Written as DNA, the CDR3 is TGTGCCAGCAGTTTCAGGGGTTCCTCTGGCTACACCTTC.

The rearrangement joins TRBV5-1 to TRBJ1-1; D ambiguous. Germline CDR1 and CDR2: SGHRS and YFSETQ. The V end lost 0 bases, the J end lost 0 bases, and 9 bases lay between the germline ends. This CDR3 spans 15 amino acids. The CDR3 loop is CASSLVAAMNTEAFF. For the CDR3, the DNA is TGCGCCAGCAGCTTGGTGGCCGCCATGAACACTGAAGCTTTCTTT. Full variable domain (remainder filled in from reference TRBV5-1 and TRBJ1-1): KAGVTQTPRYLIKTRGQQVTLSCSPISGHRSVSWYQQTPGQGLQFLFEYFSETQRNKGNFPGRFSGRQFSNSRSEMNVSTLELGDSALYLCASSLVAAMNTEAFFGQGTRLTVV.

CDR3 sequence: CASSYKGQAFTDTQYF. The CDR3 DNA follows: TGTGCCAGCAGTTACAAGGGGCAGGCCTTCACAGATACGCAGTATTTT. This rearrangement joins TRBV6-5 to TRBJ2-3, with D possibly matching TRBD1 (5 bases). This CDR3 contains 16 residues. Trimming left V 2 bases short and J 2 bases short, with 14 bases between. Germline CDR1 and CDR2: MNHEY and SVGAGI.

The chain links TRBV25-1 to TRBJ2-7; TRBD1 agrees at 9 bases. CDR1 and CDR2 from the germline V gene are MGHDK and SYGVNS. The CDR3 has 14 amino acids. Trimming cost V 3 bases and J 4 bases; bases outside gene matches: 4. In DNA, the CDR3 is TGTGCCAGCAGTGACCCGGGACAGGGATACGAGCAGTACTTC. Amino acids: CASSDPGQGYEQYF.

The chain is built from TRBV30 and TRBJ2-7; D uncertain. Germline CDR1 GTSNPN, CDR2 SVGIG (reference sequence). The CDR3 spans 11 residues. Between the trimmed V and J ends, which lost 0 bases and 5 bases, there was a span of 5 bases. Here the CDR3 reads CAWSVMDEQYF. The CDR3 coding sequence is TGTGCCTGGAGTGTTATGGACGAGCAGTACTTC.

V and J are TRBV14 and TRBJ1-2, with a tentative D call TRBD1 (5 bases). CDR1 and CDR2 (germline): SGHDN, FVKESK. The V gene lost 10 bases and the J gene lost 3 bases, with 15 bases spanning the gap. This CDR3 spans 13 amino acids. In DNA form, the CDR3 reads TGTGCCAACTCTGCCGGGACGGACTATGGCTACACCTTC. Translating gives CANSAGTDYGYTF.

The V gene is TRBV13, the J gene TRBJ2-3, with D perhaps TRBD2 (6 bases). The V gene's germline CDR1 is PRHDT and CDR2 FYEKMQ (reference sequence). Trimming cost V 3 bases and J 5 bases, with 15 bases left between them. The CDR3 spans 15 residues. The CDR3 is CASSFIRNGRDTQYF. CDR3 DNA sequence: TGTGCCAGCAGCTTTATCAGGAACGGGAGAGATACGCAGTATTTT.

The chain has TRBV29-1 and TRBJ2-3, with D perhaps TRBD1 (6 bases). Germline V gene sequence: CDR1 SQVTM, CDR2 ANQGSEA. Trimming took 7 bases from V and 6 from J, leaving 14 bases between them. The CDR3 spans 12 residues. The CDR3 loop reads CSARQAMDTQYF. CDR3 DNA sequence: TGCAGCGCAAGACAGGCAATGGATACGCAGTATTTT.

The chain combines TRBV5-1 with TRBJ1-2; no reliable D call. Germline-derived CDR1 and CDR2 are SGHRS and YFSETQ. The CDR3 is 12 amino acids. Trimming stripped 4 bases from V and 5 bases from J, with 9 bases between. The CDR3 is CASSDGLYGYTF. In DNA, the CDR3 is TGCGCCAGCAGCGACGGCTTGTATGGCTACACCTTC.

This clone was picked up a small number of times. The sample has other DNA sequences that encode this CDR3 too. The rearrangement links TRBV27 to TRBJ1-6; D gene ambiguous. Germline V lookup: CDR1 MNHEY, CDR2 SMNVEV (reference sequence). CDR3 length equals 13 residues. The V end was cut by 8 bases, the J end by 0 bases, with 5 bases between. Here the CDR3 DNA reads TGTGCCAGCCGGAGCTCCTATAATTCACCCCTCCACTTT. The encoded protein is CASRSSYNSPLHF.

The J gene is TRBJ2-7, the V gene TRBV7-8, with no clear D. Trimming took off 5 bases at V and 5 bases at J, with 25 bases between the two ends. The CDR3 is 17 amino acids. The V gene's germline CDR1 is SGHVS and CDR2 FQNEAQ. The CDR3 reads CASSQQLPDGPLNEQYF. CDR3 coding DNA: TGTGCCAGCAGCCAGCAGCTCCCGGACGGTCCGTTAAACGAGCAGTACTTC.

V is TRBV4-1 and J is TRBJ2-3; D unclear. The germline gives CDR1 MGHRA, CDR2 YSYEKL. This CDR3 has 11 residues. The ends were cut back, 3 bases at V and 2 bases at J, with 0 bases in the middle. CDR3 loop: CASSHTDTQYF. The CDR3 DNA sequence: TGCGCCAGCAGCCACACAGATACGCAGTATTTT.

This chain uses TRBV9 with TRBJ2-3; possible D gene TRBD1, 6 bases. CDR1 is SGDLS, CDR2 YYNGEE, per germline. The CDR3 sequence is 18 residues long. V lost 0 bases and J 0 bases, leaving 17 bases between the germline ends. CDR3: CASSVEGVRPSSTDTQYF. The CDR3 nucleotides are TGTGCCAGCAGCGTAGAGGGGGTGCGGCCCTCTAGCACAGATACGCAGTATTTT.

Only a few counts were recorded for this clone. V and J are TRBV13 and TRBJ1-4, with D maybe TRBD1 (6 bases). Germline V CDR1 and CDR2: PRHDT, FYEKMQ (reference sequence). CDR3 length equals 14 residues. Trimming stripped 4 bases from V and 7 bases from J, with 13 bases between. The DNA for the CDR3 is TGTGCCAGCAGCTCACAGGGATGGGGTGAAAAACTGTTTTTT. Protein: CASSSQGWGEKLFF.